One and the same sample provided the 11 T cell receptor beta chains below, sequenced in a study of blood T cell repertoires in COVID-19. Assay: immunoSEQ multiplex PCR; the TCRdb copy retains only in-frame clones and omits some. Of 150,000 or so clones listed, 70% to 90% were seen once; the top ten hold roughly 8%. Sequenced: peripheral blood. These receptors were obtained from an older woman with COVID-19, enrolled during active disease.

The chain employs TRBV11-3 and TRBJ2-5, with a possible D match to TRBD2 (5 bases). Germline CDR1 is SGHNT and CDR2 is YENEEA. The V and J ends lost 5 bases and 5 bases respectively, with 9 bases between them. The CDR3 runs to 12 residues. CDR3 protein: CASSRTGETQYF. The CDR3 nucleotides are TGTGCCAGCAGCCGTACGGGGGAGACCCAGTACTTC. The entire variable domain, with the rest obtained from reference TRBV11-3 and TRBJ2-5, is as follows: EAGVVQSPRYKIIEKKQPVAFWCNPISGHNTLYWYLQNLGQGPELLIRYENEEAVDDSQLPKDRFSAERLKGVDSTLKIQPAELGDSAVYLCASSRTGETQYFGPGTRLLVL.

In nucleotides, the CDR3 is TGCAGTCCCGACAGGACCTACGAGCAGTACTTC. Translating it yields CSPDRTYEQYF. The chain couples TRBV20-1 to TRBJ2-7; TRBD1 might be the D (6 bases). V gave up 8 bases and J gave up 2 bases, with 10 bases separating them. The CDR3 contains 11 residues. Germline CDR1 DFQATT, CDR2 SNEGSKA (reference sequence).

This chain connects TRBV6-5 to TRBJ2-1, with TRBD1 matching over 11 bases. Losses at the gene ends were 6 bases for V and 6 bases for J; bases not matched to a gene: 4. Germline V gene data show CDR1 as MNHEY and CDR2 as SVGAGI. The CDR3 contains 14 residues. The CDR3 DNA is TGTGCCAGCAGCTGGACAGGGGGCCGCAATGAGCAGTTCTTC. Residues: CASSWTGGRNEQFF.

The CDR3 DNA sequence: TGTGCCAGCAGCCGACAGGGTGGGCATGGCTACACCTTC. Protein: CASSRQGGHGYTF. This chain connects TRBV12-3 or TRBV12-4 to TRBJ1-2; TRBD1 matches 7 bases. The CDR3 covers 13 residues. V shed 6 bases, J shed 6 bases, and the junction held 7 bases outside the gene matches.

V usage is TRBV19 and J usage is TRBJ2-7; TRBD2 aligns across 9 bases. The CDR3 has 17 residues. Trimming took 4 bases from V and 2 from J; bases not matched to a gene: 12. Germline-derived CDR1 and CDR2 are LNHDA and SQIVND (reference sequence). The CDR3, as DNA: TGTGCCAGTAGTACCTCCCTGGGGCTAGCGGGGACCTACGAGCAGTACTTC. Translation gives CASSTSLGLAGTYEQYF.

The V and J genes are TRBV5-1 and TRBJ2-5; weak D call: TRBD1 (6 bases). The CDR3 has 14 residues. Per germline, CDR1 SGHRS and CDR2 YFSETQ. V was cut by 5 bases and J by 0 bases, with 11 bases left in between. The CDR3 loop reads CASRIGTHQETQYF. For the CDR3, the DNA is TGCGCCAGCAGAATCGGGACACACCAAGAGACCCAGTACTTC. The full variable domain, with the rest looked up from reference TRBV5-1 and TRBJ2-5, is KAGVTQTPRYLIKTRGQQVTLSCSPISGHRSVSWYQQTPGQGLQFLFEYFSETQRNKGNFPGRFSGRQFSNSRSEMNVSTLELGDSALYLCASRIGTHQETQYFGPGTRLLVL.

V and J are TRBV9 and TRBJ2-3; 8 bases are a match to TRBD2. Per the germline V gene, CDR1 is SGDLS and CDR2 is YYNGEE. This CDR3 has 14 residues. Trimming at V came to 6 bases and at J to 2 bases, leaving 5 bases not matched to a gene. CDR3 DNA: TGTGCCAGCAATAGCGGGGAGCACACAGATACGCAGTATTTT. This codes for CASNSGEHTDTQYF.

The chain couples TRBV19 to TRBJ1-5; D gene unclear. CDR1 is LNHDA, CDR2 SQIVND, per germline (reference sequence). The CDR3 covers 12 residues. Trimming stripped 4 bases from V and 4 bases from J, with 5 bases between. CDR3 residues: CASSRGNQPQHF. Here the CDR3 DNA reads TGTGCCAGTAGTAGAGGGAATCAGCCCCAGCATTTT.

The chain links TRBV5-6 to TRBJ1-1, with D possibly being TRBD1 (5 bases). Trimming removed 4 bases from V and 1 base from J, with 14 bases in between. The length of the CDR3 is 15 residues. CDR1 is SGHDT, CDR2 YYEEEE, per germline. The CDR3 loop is CASSASQTGNTEAFF. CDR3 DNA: TGTGCCAGCAGCGCCTCTCAAACAGGGAACACTGAAGCTTTCTTT.

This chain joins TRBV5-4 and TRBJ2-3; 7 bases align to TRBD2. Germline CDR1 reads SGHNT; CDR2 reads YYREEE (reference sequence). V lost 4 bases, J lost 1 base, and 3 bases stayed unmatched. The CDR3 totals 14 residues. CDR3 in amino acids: CASSKGLGTDTQYF. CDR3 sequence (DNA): TGTGCCAGCAGCAAAGGACTAGGCACAGATACGCAGTATTTT. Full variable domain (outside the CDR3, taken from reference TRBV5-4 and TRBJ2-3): ETGVTQSPTHLIKTRGQQVTLRCSSQSGHNTVSWYQQALGQGPQFIFQYYREEENGRGNFPPRFSGLQFPNYSSELNVNALELDDSALYLCASSKGLGTDTQYFGPGTRLTVL.

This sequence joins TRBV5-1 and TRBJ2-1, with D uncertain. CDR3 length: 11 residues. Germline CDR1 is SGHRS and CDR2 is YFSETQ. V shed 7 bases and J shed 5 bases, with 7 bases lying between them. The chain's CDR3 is CASGKNNEQFF. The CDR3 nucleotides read TGCGCCAGCGGCAAAAACAATGAGCAGTTCTTC.